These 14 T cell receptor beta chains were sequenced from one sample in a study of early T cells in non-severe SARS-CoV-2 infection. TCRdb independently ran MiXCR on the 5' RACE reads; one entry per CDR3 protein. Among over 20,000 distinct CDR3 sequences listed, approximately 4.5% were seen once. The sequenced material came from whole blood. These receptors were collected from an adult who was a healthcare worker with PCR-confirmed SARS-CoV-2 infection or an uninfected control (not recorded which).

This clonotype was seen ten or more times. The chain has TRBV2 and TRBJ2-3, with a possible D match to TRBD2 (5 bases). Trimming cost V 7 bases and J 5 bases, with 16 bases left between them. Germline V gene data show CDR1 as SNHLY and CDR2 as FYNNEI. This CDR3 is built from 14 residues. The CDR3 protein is CASTAGLAGDTQYF. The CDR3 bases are TGTGCCAGCACGGCCGGGCTAGCAGGAGATACGCAGTATTTT.

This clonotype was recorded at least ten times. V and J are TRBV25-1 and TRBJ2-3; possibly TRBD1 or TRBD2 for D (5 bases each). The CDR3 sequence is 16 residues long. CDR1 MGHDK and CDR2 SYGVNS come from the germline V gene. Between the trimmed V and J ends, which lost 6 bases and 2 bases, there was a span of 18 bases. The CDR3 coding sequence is TGTGCCAGCAGACAACGAGCCGGGACGCTCACAGATACGCAGTATTTT. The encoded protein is CASRQRAGTLTDTQYF.

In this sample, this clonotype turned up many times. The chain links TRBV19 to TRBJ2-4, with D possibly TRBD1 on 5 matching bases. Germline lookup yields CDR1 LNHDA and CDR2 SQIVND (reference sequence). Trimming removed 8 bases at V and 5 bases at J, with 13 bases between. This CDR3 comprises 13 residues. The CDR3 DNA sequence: TGTGCCAGTGGGCTCGACAGCGAAAACATTCAGTACTTC. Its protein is CASGLDSENIQYF.

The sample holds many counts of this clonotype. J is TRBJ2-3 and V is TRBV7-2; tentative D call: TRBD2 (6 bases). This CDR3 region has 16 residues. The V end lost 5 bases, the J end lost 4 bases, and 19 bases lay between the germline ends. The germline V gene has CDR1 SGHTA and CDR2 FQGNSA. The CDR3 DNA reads TGTGCCAGCAGCCCTGAATATGGGGGGTGGGCAGATACGCAGTATTTT. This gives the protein CASSPEYGGWADTQYF.

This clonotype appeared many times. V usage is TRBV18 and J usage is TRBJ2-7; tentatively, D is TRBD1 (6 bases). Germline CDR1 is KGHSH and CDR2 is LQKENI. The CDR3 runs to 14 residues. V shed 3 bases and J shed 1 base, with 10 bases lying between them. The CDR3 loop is CASSPSQGSYEQYF. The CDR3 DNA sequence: TGTGCCAGCTCACCCTCACAGGGTTCCTACGAGCAGTACTTC.

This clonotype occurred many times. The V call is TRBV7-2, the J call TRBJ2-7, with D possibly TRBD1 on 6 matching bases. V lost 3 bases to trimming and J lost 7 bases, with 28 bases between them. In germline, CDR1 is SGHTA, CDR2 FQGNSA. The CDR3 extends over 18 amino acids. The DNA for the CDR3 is TGTGCCAGCAGCTTCCCTTCCCCGAGACAGGCCGAGAGGGAGGAGCAGTACTTC. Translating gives CASSFPSPRQAEREEQYF.

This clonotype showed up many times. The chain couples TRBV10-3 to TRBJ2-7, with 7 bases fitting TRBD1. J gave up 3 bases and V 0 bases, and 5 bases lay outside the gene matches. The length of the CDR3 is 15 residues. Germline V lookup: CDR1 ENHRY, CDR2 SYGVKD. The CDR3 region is CAISESTGQSYEQYF. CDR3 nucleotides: TGTGCCATCAGTGAGTCGACAGGGCAGAGCTACGAGCAGTACTTC.

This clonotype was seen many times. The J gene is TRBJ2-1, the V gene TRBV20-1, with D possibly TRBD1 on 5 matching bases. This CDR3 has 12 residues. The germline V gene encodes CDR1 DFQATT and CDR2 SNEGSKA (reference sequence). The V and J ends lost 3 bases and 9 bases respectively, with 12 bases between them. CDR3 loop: CSASPYRGEQFF. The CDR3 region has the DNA TGCAGTGCTAGCCCTTATAGGGGTGAGCAGTTCTTC.

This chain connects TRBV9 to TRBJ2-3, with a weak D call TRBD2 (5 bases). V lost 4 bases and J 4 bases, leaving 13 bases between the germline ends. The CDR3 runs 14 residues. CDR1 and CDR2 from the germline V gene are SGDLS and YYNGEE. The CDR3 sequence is CASSPQSRADTQYF. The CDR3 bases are TGTGCCAGCAGCCCACAATCGCGGGCAGATACGCAGTATTTT.

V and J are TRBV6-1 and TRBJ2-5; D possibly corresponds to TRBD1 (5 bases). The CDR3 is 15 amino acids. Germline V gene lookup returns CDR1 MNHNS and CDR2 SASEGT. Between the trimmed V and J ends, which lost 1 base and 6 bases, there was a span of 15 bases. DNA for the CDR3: TGTGCCAGCAGTGAAGAAGGGGTAGGAACCAAGACCCAGTACTTC. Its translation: CASSEEGVGTKTQYF.

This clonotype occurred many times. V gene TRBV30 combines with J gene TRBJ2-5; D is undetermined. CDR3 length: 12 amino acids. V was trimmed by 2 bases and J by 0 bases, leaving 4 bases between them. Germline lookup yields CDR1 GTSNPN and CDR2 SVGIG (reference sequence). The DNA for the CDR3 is TGTGCCTGGAGTTCGGACCAAGAGACCCAGTACTTC. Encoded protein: CAWSSDQETQYF.

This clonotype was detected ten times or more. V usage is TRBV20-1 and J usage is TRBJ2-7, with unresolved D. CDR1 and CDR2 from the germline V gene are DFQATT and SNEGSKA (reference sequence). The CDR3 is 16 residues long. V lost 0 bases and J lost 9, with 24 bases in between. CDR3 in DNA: TGCAGTGCTAGAGAAGGGCAGGCGATTTTGCCTATTTGGCAGTACTTC. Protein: CSAREGQAILPIWQYF.

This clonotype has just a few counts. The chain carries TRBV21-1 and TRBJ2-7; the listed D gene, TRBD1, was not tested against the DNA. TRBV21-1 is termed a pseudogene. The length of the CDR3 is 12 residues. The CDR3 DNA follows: TGTGCCAGCAGTAAAGGGGGCAGCGAGCAGTACTTC. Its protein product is CASSKGGSEQYF.

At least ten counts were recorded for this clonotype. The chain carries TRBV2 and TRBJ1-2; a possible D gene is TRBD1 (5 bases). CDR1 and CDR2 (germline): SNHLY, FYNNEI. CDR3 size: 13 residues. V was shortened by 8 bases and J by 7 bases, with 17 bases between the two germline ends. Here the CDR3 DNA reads TGTGCCAGCCTGCGGGGGGGAGTAAGTGGCTACACCTTC. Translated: CASLRGGVSGYTF. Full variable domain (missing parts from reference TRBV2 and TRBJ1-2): EPEVTQTPSHQVTQMGQEVILRCVPISNHLYFYWYRQILGQKVEFLVSFYNNEISEKSEIFDDQFSVERPDGSNFTLKIRSTKLEDSAMYFCASLRGGVSGYTFGSGTRLTVV.